This T cell receptor (beta chain) stems from a study of cytomegalovirus exposure and HLA in healthy donors (dated by TCRdb to 2016 to 2017). With regard to the full study: In an earlier analysis of several hundred of the donors, 276 Gb of sequence data and approximately 100 million unique TCR beta sequences from about 180 million T cells were reported. An early release that covered roughly 600 HLA-typed donors contained 250 to 350 gigabases of sequencing data and approximately 85 million unique TCR sequences. Of the 300 to 400 genotyped donors, over 65% fell in the genetic ancestry cluster associated with self-reported Caucasian donors. The study aimed to test whether signatures of past pathogen exposure could be identified by cataloging public T cell receptors. Using immunosequencing, the study profiled T cell repertoires from fewer than 700 subjects and related those repertoires to cytomegalovirus serostatus. Besides the first cohort of approximately 670 subjects, a separate validation cohort made up of 120 different subjects was used. To predict cytomegalovirus infection status, the study combined high-throughput TCR immunosequencing, statistical association of individual TCRs with disease status, and machine learning. A later analysis re-examined previously published TCR beta repertoires from about 700 donors and added high-resolution HLA genotyping to investigate patterns of TCR occurrence. Rather than using new phenotypic data, the later analysis identified candidate immune exposures from TCR beta sequences and from how often those sequences occurred across donors. An earlier analysis of approximately 640 of the donors applied high-throughput TCR beta sequencing to assess whether each TCR beta V gene segment acted as functional or pseudogenic. Donor age, sex, ethnicity and CMV serostatus were collected together with the repertoire data. A later genetic analysis took genome-wide SNP genotypes for 398 of the 666 donors and used that subset as a discovery cohort. Every repertoire in the discovery cohort had been generated on one and the same sequencing platform. HLA typing included class I and class II loci at four-digit resolution. Typing coverage varied by locus: roughly 629-640 donors for A, B, C, DRB1 and DQB1; 500 to 550 for DQA1; over 600 for DPA1; under 490 for DPB1. Because of strong linkage in the cohort, 5 or 6 DR-DQ haplotypes were treated as single units for association and clustering. Among some 400 genotyped donors of the cohort, an average of roughly 230,000 unique TCR beta nucleotide sequences was sequenced per donor, of which 15% to 20% were non-productive.

Libraries were constructed by the immunoSEQ multiplex PCR assay. The multiplex PCR relied on a mix of 60 forward primers for TCR Vbeta segments and 13 reverse primers for TCR Jbeta segments. A multiplex PCR assay on genomic DNA amplified the CDR3 region of rearranged TCR beta genes. The amplified TCR beta libraries were sequenced on the Illumina HiSeq System as 87-base-pair reads. The authors' analysis ran thus. In a later analysis, tens of millions of unique TCR beta chains were counted across the roughly 610 repertoires, and roughly 11 million of these chains were shared by at least two donors. A nearest-neighbor algorithm error-corrected the raw reads and collapsed the reads into unique sequences, merging closely related sequences to remove PCR and sequencing errors. To assign V, D and J gene segments, CDR3 sequences were aligned to IMGT reference sequences. Each retained sequence needed at least a six-nucleotide match to both a V gene segment and a J gene segment. Rearrangements were called productive when the CDR3 lacked stop codons and stayed in frame with V and J; all others were non-productive. Following IMGT convention, CDR3 was defined as the stretch from the second conserved V-encoded cysteine up to the conserved J-encoded phenylalanine. The earlier analysis of about 500 of the donors excluded sequences that lacked an unambiguous match to a single V gene segment. In an earlier analysis of 587 of the donors, a V segment was called functional when productive rearrangements were above 56.7%, and segregating when the standard deviation between donors exceeded 5%. A statistical classification framework was built for diagnosing cytomegalovirus status from the catalog of TCR beta chain sequences. V and J gene assignment, in a later analysis, came from comparing TCR nucleotide sequences with IMGT/GENE-DB human TR gene sequences. Using the TCRdist pipeline, a later analysis assigned CDR3 sequences along with most-parsimonious VDJ recombination scenarios. In a later analysis, each TCR beta chain was defined by its CDR3 amino acid sequence together with its V-gene family, and reads without a unique V-gene family were excluded. In a later analysis, around 600 highly shared, low-generation-probability nucleotide sequences were removed to address suspected cross-contamination and a sequencing artifact. A later analysis calculated a clonal expansion index for each public chain from normalized within-repertoire ranks of inferred template counts. A later analysis computed generation probabilities with a VDJ recombination model fitted to out-of-frame rearrangements, and checked the results against IGoR. Hypergeometric tests were used in a later analysis to score TCR-TCR, TCR-HLA and TCR-CMV co-occurrence, with a repertoire-size bias correction applied to the TCR pairs. A later analysis estimated false discovery rates by permuting HLA or CMV assignments 20 times. In a later analysis, co-occurring TCRs were grouped using DBSCAN, with TCRdist sequence similarity added in when clustering inside HLA-allele-positive subsets. For co-occurrence clustering, repertoires with fewer than 30,000 or more than 120,000 public chains were excluded, along with a handful of repertoires with anomalous nucleotide sharing. Sourced from immuneACCESS, this table was stored by TCRdb with only in-frame sequences that have V and J called. A share of the clones is absent; for the studies checked, an unresolved V gene accounts for under half, and the remainder has no known explanation. V, J and clone size are those of that table, while D and trimming were read from the DNA. The sample data list about 200,000 clones, and approximately 70% of these were observed just once. Jointly, the top ten make up about 3% of the sample.

What the work shows at the level of the full study, not this receptor alone: At a false discovery rate of 0.05, a later analysis linked 16,000 or so TCR beta sequences to specific HLA alleles. In vitro tests confirmed that three of the cytomegalovirus-associated TCR beta chains recognize cytomegalovirus antigens. In a later analysis, several top co-occurrence clusters were reported to appear linked to parvovirus B19, influenza, CMV and Epstein-Barr virus. In an earlier analysis of approximately 590 of the donors, most TCR beta V segments appeared in productive rearrangements about 90% or about 30% of the time, broadly matching IMGT annotations. Sequencing depth was assumed to be roughly uniform across donors in the presence/absence analyses, though that assumption may not hold. Because the 87-base-pair reads could not distinguish some IMGT-functional V segments, including TRBV6-2 and TRBV6-3, those segments were excluded. A further reported finding was that TCR beta sequences accurately predicted the HLA-A and HLA-B alleles for most subjects in the first cohort. In a later analysis, most CMV-associated TCR beta chains were found to appear HLA-restricted, with HLA associations seemingly driven largely by CMV exposure. Because HLA typing was unavailable for some donors at each locus, only the typed subset was used in association tests. A group of highly shared sequence variants was considered likely to be a technical artifact of the sequencing pipeline. The authors suggested that the approach could potentially be extended to other disease states and immunological phenotypes. Seventeen rarely observed V segments, including chromosome 9 orphons, were excluded from the earlier analysis of some 590 of the donors because counts were too low. When HLA alleles, especially DR and DQ, strongly co-occurred, TCR associations were difficult to assign to individual alleles. The classifier was reported to diagnose cytomegalovirus status with high specificity and sensitivity in both the original cohort and the validation cohort. The cohort was sequenced for TCR beta chains only, and without alpha or paired-chain data the features that could be detected were limited. The only immune exposure information available for the cohort was CMV serostatus. A later analysis found that TCR association rates varied across HLA loci, with DRB1 alleles showing the most associated TCRs and HLA-C alleles the fewest. The study listed over 150 TCR beta chains as associated with cytomegalovirus. V-gene and J-gene trimming of TCR beta chains was associated with a missense DCLRE1C variant in a later genetic analysis, and the association was replicated in an independent cohort. In a later analysis, HLA-associated TCR beta chains showed more clonal expansion and lower generation probabilities than non-associated chains that were equally common. Most TCR sequences were observed very rarely across donors, whereas some public TCRs were present in many individuals. Correlated functional status among segregating V segments might reflect linkage disequilibrium, but an unknown experimental factor could not be ruled out. Compared with the roughly 700-donor mean, donors in an Asian-associated ancestry cluster had fewer N-insertions in productive TCRs, according to a later genetic analysis.

With regard to this clone: No antigen is known for it. Qualities for individual bases were not recorded, and no much larger clone is one base off.

The cohort was made up of several hundred healthy bone marrow donors. Cohort members were all nominally healthy when sampled, although unrecorded immune exposures were likely present. The donor tested CMV seropositive and was one of the 289 seropositive cohort members. Every donor gave a peripheral blood sample, and the peripheral blood mononuclear cells from that sample were used for TCR beta sequencing. Genomic DNA extraction from the blood cell samples was performed with the Qiagen DNeasy Blood Extraction Kit. Based on the germline V gene, the CDR1 and CDR2 sequences are SGHAT and FQNNGV. V is reduced by 3 bases and J by 7 bases, leaving a spacing of 10 bases between them. Including the terminal cysteine and phenylalanine, the CDR3 comprises 13 residues. Just CDR3 DNA is preserved here, 39 bases in frame from base 1.

The sequencing sample was made of PBMCs. The TCR comes from a man aged 35-49 years in good health and CMV-seropositive. The rearranged segments are TRBV11-2 and TRBJ2-1; the D gene is perhaps TRBD1, on 5 matching bases. The sequenced DNA is TGTGCCAGCAGCTTTGGCAGGGCGAATGAGCAGTTCTTC. Protein translation: CASSFGRANEQFF.